The sequence of this TCR beta chain was determined in a study of beta chain features in type 1 diabetes. About the study: The number of sorted cells examined across all samples was 107,917,701.

As every portion of the isolated RNA was reverse transcribed, the sequencing read expressed TCRB transcripts. Data came from immunoSEQ multiplex PCR; TCRdb stores just in-frame clones and leaves some out. The top ten hold approximately 1% of the sample, which has 250,000 to 300,000 clones, about 8.5% seen once. In total, each donor contributed a single heparinised blood draw that averaged roughly 100 mL. Sorted CD4+ subsets: naive, central memory, regulatory, stem cell-like memory (CD45RO/CCR7/CD25/CD127/CD95/CD27 panel). The CDR3 spans 13 residues. Germline V gene lookup returns CDR1 MNHEY and CDR2 SVGAGI. V lost 5 bases, J lost 10 bases, and 15 bases lay in between.

Sequencing used central memory CD4+ T cells from blood. The sequence came from a woman younger than 30 in good health. This chain connects TRBV6-5 to TRBJ2-4, with D uncertain. The CDR3 coding sequence is TGTGCCAGCAGTGAAGTTTCCGTATTTATTCAGTACTTC. It yields the protein CASSEVSVFIQYF.